One and the same sample provided the 23 T cell receptor beta chains below, sequenced in a study of control samples from healthy donors and cancer patients. The repertoire was sequenced with immunoSEQ multiplex PCR; TCRdb's copy has only in-frame clones and lacks some. The repertoire holds some 140,000 clones, just under 90% seen once, with roughly 8% in the top ten. Sequencing was done on a sample of PBMCs. The receptors were gathered from a man over 45 with head and neck cancer.

The V and J genes are TRBV19 and TRBJ2-7; 8 positions match TRBD1. Germline assignment: CDR1 LNHDA and CDR2 SQIVND (reference sequence). V was clipped by 9 bases and J by 1 base; unmatched bases: 8. The CDR3 is 14 amino acids. The CDR3 sequence is CASGATGESYEQYF. The DNA for the CDR3 is TGTGCCAGCGGCGCGACAGGGGAATCCTACGAGCAGTACTTC.

In this sample, this clone turned up once. The chain joins TRBV29-1 to TRBJ1-1; TRBD1 might be the D (5 bases). The germline CDR1 and CDR2 sequences are SQVTM and ANQGSEA. With 6 bases removed from V and 1 base from J, the gap between germline ends came to 15 bases. The CDR3 length is 14 residues. The CDR3 region has the DNA TGCAGCGTCAGGTTTGACAGACCGAACACTGAAGCTTTCTTT. This gives the protein CSVRFDRPNTEAFF.

This clone has only a few counts. The chain carries TRBV5-1 and TRBJ1-6; no definite D call. Per germline, CDR1 SGHRS and CDR2 YFSETQ. The V end lost 5 bases, the J end lost 7 bases, and 16 bases lay between the germline ends. The CDR3 is 15 amino acids. CDR3 residues: CASRSDGNQNSPLHF. Written as DNA, the CDR3 is TGCGCCAGCAGATCCGACGGAAATCAAAATTCACCCCTCCACTTT.

The V and J genes are TRBV12-3 or TRBV12-4 and TRBJ2-5, with 7 bases fitting TRBD2. Trimming removed 9 bases from V and 7 bases from J; junction bases left unmatched: 8. This CDR3 is 12 amino acids long. As DNA, the CDR3 is TGTGCCAGTGAGCGGGATGGAGGGACCCAGTACTTC. Its protein is CASERDGGTQYF.

A single count supports this clone. The chain employs TRBV28 and TRBJ2-1; no definite D call. Germline loops: CDR1 MDHEN, CDR2 SYDVKM. The V end was cut by 4 bases, the J end by 7 bases, with 14 bases between. The CDR3 is 14 amino acids. The DNA of the CDR3 is TGTGCCAGCAGTTCAACTCCTGGTTTAAATGAGCAGTTCTTC. The encoded protein is CASSSTPGLNEQFF.

The rearrangement uses TRBV27 and TRBJ1-1, with 7 bases lining up with TRBD1. Germline V gives CDR1 MNHEY, CDR2 SMNVEV (reference sequence). The CDR3 has 14 amino acids. The V segment lost 3 bases and the J segment 5 bases; nucleotides outside the gene matches: 6. The CDR3 spells CASSFLQGGTEAFF. In DNA form, the CDR3 reads TGTGCCAGCAGTTTCCTCCAGGGGGGGACTGAAGCTTTCTTT.

This clone was counted between two and nine times. Different DNA sequences within this sample yield the same CDR3. CDR3 amino acids: CASSLAGVDTGELFF. In DNA, the CDR3 is TGTGCCAGCAGCTTAGCCGGGGTAGATACCGGGGAGCTGTTTTTT. This chain joins TRBV7-9 and TRBJ2-2; possible D gene TRBD2, 5 bases. This CDR3 spans 15 amino acids. CDR1 is SEHNR and CDR2 is FQNEAQ in the germline V gene (reference sequence). Trimming removed 0 bases at V and 5 bases at J, with 10 bases between.

The genes are TRBV3-1 (or the pseudogene TRBV3-2) and TRBJ1-6; TRBD1 is a possible D gene (6 bases). CDR1 and CDR2 (germline): LGHDT, YNNKEL (reference sequence). This CDR3 comprises 15 residues. With 1 base removed from V and 12 bases from J, the gap between germline ends came to 16 bases. The DNA for the CDR3 is TGTGCCAGCAGCCAAGCCGACAGGCTGGGAAGACCCCTCCACTTT. The encoded protein is CASSQADRLGRPLHF.

CDR3 protein: CASSQGQGATPQHF. CDR3 bases: TGTGCCAGCAGCCAAGGACAGGGGGCCACCCCCCAGCATTTT. This sequence joins TRBV3-1 (or the pseudogene TRBV3-2) and TRBJ1-5; TRBD1 matches at 10 bases. Germline V CDR1 and CDR2: LGHDT, YNNKEL (reference sequence). The CDR3 contains 14 residues. The V gene end was trimmed by 1 base and the J gene end by 10 bases; junction bases not matched to a gene: 4.

This clone was observed a single time. The gene calls are TRBV6-1 and TRBJ2-1, with unresolved D. V was shortened by 3 bases and J by 6 bases, with 6 bases between the two germline ends. Germline V CDR1 and CDR2: MNHNS, SASEGT. The CDR3 runs 12 residues. In nucleotides, the CDR3 is TGTGCCAGCAGTGACAGGACCAATGAGCAGTTCTTC. The encoded protein is CASSDRTNEQFF.

The chain employs TRBV5-1 and TRBJ2-2; 7 nucleotides align to TRBD1. The CDR3 totals 17 residues. V was pared by 4 bases and J by 4 bases, with 13 bases of the junction left unmatched. Looked up from germline, CDR1 is SGHRS and CDR2 is YFSETQ. The chain's CDR3 is CASSLATGALSTGELFF. The CDR3 nucleotides are TGCGCCAGCAGCCTCGCCACAGGGGCATTGAGCACCGGGGAGCTGTTTTTT.

This chain joins TRBV7-8 and TRBJ1-5; 7 nucleotides match TRBD1. With 5 bases clipped from V and 5 bases from J, the junction kept 12 bases outside the gene matches. The CDR3 covers 16 residues. From germline, CDR1 is SGHVS and CDR2 FQNEAQ. CDR3 DNA sequence: TGTGCCAGCAGCCTATACAGGGGAGAACTTGATCAGCCCCAGCATTTT. It translates to CASSLYRGELDQPQHF.

This chain uses TRBV7-6 with TRBJ2-1; 11 bases agree with TRBD2. V lost 5 bases and J lost 9; bases outside the gene matches: 12. This CDR3 is built from 16 residues. Germline assignment: CDR1 SGHVS and CDR2 FNYEAQ. The CDR3 here is CASSGPTSGSNGEQFF. The CDR3 region has the DNA TGTGCCAGCAGCGGACCTACTAGCGGGAGCAACGGTGAGCAGTTCTTC. The variable domain in full, completed from reference TRBV7-6 and TRBJ2-1, reads GAGVSQSPRYKVTKRGQDVALRCDPISGHVSLYWYRQALGQGPEFLTYFNYEAQQDKSGLPNDRFSAERPEGSISTLTIQRTEQRDSAMYRCASSGPTSGSNGEQFFGPGTRLTVL.

The sample holds one count of this clone. The J gene is TRBJ2-7, the V gene TRBV10-2; D possibly corresponds to TRBD1 (5 bases). CDR3 size: 13 residues. Trimming left V 0 bases short and J 7 bases short, with 10 bases between. CDR1 WSHSY and CDR2 SAAADI come from the germline V gene. The CDR3 region is CASSESFGQEQYF. CDR3 in DNA: TGCGCCAGCAGTGAGTCTTTCGGACAAGAGCAGTACTTC.

The chain joins TRBV30 to TRBJ1-2, with TRBD1 as a possible D gene (5 bases). V lost 0 bases, J lost 1 base, and 18 bases lay in between. The germline CDR1 and CDR2 sequences are GTSNPN and SVGIG (reference sequence). This CDR3 is built from 17 residues. CDR3 sequence reads: CAWSVGNSGRINYGYTF. The CDR3 DNA follows: TGTGCCTGGAGTGTAGGTAATTCGGGACGGATTAACTATGGCTACACCTTC.

The chain employs TRBV28 and TRBJ1-1; D remains ambiguous. The CDR3 is 12 residues long. Trimming took 3 bases from V and 7 from J, leaving 9 bases between them. Germline assignment: CDR1 MDHEN and CDR2 SYDVKM. CDR3 nucleotide sequence: TGTGCCAGCAGTTTTCGGACGGTTGAAGCTTTCTTT. It encodes CASSFRTVEAFF.

This chain links TRBV10-1 with TRBJ2-1; perhaps TRBD2 as D (6 bases). Germline loops: CDR1 WNHNN, CDR2 SYGVQD (reference sequence). V shed 5 bases and J shed 10 bases, with 18 bases lying between them. This CDR3 has 14 residues. The CDR3 reads CASSNPPREDEQFF. CDR3 coding DNA: TGCGCCAGCAGTAACCCCCCGAGGGAGGACGAGCAGTTCTTC.

The chain carries TRBV12-3 or TRBV12-4 and TRBJ2-3; 9 nucleotides agree with TRBD1. V was clipped by 11 bases and J by 6 bases; unmatched bases: 9. The CDR3 extends over 13 amino acids. The CDR3 loop is CAGSRDRADTQYF. In DNA form, the CDR3 reads TGTGCCGGGTCCCGGGACAGGGCGGATACGCAGTATTTT.

The chain links TRBV14 to TRBJ1-3; D unresolved. This CDR3 region has 16 residues. From germline, CDR1 is SGHDN and CDR2 FVKESK. V lost 1 base to trimming and J lost 0 bases, with 10 bases between them. CDR3 protein: CASSQVNILSGNTIYF. CDR3 in DNA: TGTGCCAGCAGCCAAGTAAATATCCTCTCTGGAAACACCATATATTTT.

The chain uses TRBV29-1 and TRBJ2-2; D gene ambiguous. The V gene's germline CDR1 is SQVTM and CDR2 ANQGSEA. The CDR3 runs 16 residues. V gave up 6 bases and J gave up 0 bases, with 17 bases separating them. The CDR3 DNA reads TGCAGCGTCCGTTTTTACGGGCCACCGAACACCGGGGAGCTGTTTTTT. Translation: CSVRFYGPPNTGELFF.

J is TRBJ1-1 and V is TRBV27; D remains unclear. CDR3 length equals 15 residues. Trimming removed 6 bases from V and 0 bases from J, with 14 bases in between. The germline CDR1 and CDR2 sequences are MNHEY and SMNVEV (reference sequence). CDR3 sequence reads: CASSSPAAMNTEAFF. The CDR3 coding sequence is TGTGCCAGCAGCTCCCCGGCGGCAATGAACACTGAAGCTTTCTTT.

The gene calls are TRBV10-3 and TRBJ2-5; the D gene is possibly TRBD2 (6 bases). Trimming removed 4 bases at V and 4 bases at J, with 16 bases between. This CDR3 region has 15 residues. CDR1 and CDR2 (germline): ENHRY, SYGVKD. The CDR3: CAISGGRQGGETQYF. The DNA of the CDR3 is TGTGCCATCAGTGGTGGGAGGCAGGGTGGAGAGACCCAGTACTTC.

This sequence joins TRBV4-1 and TRBJ2-3, with D perhaps TRBD2 (5 bases). CDR1 and CDR2 (germline): MGHRA, YSYEKL. V was clipped by 1 base and J by 0 bases, with 11 bases between them. This CDR3 comprises 16 residues. CDR3 protein: CASSQVPLDSTDTQYF. Written as DNA, the CDR3 is TGCGCCAGCAGCCAAGTCCCACTAGATAGCACAGATACGCAGTATTTT.